The 24 T cell receptor beta chains below come from one sample, sequenced in a study of shared clonotypes between healthy human individuals. Clones were read by immunoSEQ multiplex PCR, and TCRdb kept only the in-frame ones, dropping some. The sample yields 1.4 million to 1.5 million clones, roughly 96% seen once. The sequencing sample was made of naive CD4+ T cells sorted from blood. Regarding subset: CD45RA+ positively selected. The origin of the receptors is a man in his thirties or forties in good health.

This sequence joins TRBV18 and TRBJ1-2; D not resolved. CDR3 length: 13 residues. Trimming cost V 1 base and J 8 bases, with 11 bases left between them. The germline CDR1 and CDR2 sequences are KGHSH and LQKENI. The CDR3 sequence: CASSPRTIYGYTF. In DNA, the CDR3 is TGTGCCAGCTCACCACGGACGATATACGGCTACACCTTC.

This rearrangement joins TRBV5-4 to TRBJ2-7; maybe TRBD1 (5 bases). Germline V gene lookup returns CDR1 SGHNT and CDR2 YYREEE (reference sequence). V dropped 0 bases and J dropped 0 bases, with 10 bases sitting between them. The CDR3 consists of 15 residues. For the CDR3, the DNA is TGTGCCAGCAGCTTGGACAGGCCATCCTCCTACGAGCAGTACTTC. Its protein is CASSLDRPSSYEQYF.

The chain recombines TRBV13 with TRBJ2-5; 9 positions agree with TRBD1. With V trimmed by 2 bases and J by 5 bases, 9 bases remained unmatched. This CDR3 spans 16 amino acids. Germline V gives CDR1 PRHDT, CDR2 FYEKMQ (reference sequence). The CDR3 sequence is CASSLRGQGRKETQYF. CDR3 DNA: TGTGCCAGCAGCTTAAGGGGACAGGGTCGGAAGGAGACCCAGTACTTC.

V usage is TRBV6-1 and J usage is TRBJ2-1, with 7 positions matching TRBD1. The CDR3 spans 14 residues. The junction had 9 bases not matched to a gene; V was cut back by 6 bases and J by 7 bases. Germline V gives CDR1 MNHNS, CDR2 SASEGT. CDR3 in DNA: TGTGCCAGCAGCATGACAGGGCCGACGAATGAGCAGTTCTTC. It yields the protein CASSMTGPTNEQFF.

V is TRBV5-1 and J is TRBJ1-1, with 7 bases that match TRBD1. Germline CDR1 SGHRS, CDR2 YFSETQ. The CDR3 is 15 amino acids. The ends lost 2 bases at V and 6 bases at J; junction bases unmatched: 10. The CDR3 bases are TGCGCCAGCAGCTTAAACACAGGGGCCCCACCTGAAGCTTTCTTT. This codes for CASSLNTGAPPEAFF.

The chain links TRBV27 to TRBJ2-7; maybe TRBD2 (6 bases). The CDR3 is 13 residues long. The germline CDR1 and CDR2 sequences are MNHEY and SMNVEV (reference sequence). The V end was cut by 8 bases, the J end by 2 bases, with 13 bases between. In nucleotides, the CDR3 is TGTGCCAGCTCCGGGACTCCCGCCTACGAGCAGTACTTC. It specifies CASSGTPAYEQYF.

This rearrangement joins TRBV28 to TRBJ2-5; possibly TRBD2 for D (6 bases). Per germline, CDR1 MDHEN and CDR2 SYDVKM. The CDR3 totals 15 residues. Trimming shortened V by 7 bases and J by 2 bases, and 17 bases separated the two germline ends. CDR3 protein: CASTNGGVAQETQYF. In DNA form, the CDR3 reads TGTGCCAGCACGAACGGCGGGGTAGCGCAAGAGACCCAGTACTTC.

This chain's CDR3 is CASSALAGVGYEQYF. CDR3 nucleotide sequence: TGTGCCAGCAGCGCCCTAGCGGGAGTCGGCTACGAGCAGTACTTC. The J gene is TRBJ2-7, the V gene TRBV9; 10 bases are shared with TRBD2. This CDR3 is 15 amino acids long. V trimming: 3 bases; J trimming: 3 bases; junction bases outside the gene matches: 6. Germline CDR1 reads SGDLS; CDR2 reads YYNGEE.

V and J are TRBV11-2 and TRBJ2-5; D may be TRBD2 (5 bases). V was shortened by 5 bases and J by 6 bases, with 16 bases between the two germline ends. Germline CDR1 reads SGHAT; CDR2 reads FQNNGV. The CDR3 covers 14 residues. The CDR3 DNA follows: TGTGCCAGCAGCATGGATTGGGAGTCCAAGACCCAGTACTTC. Protein product: CASSMDWESKTQYF.

V gene TRBV25-1 combines with J gene TRBJ1-2; D unresolved. CDR1 MGHDK and CDR2 SYGVNS come from the germline V gene. The V and J ends lost 3 bases and 4 bases respectively, with 9 bases between them. The CDR3 has 13 amino acids. The CDR3 loop reads CASSESSTYGYTF. Written as DNA, the CDR3 is TGTGCCAGCAGTGAGTCTAGTACCTATGGCTACACCTTC.

V gene TRBV5-4 combines with J gene TRBJ2-6; 7 positions agree with TRBD1. This CDR3 contains 15 residues. Germline lookup yields CDR1 SGHNT and CDR2 YYREEE (reference sequence). V lost 3 bases and J lost 3; bases outside the gene matches: 3. The CDR3 DNA follows: TGTGCCAGCAGCTCCGACAGGGTTGGGGCCAACGTCCTGACTTTC. Its translation: CASSSDRVGANVLTF.

The V call is TRBV7-9, the J call TRBJ1-4, with D uncertain. The CDR3 length is 15 residues. The ends were cut back, 1 base at V and 7 bases at J, with 13 bases in the middle. Germline V gene lookup returns CDR1 SEHNR and CDR2 FQNEAQ (reference sequence). In nucleotides, the CDR3 is TGTGCCAGCAGCTTAGGGCTGCCTTCGGGTGAAAAACTGTTTTTT. The encoded protein is CASSLGLPSGEKLFF.

The V and J genes are TRBV5-4 and TRBJ2-5, with unresolved D. Trimming removed 4 bases at V and 4 bases at J, with 11 bases between. Germline assignment: CDR1 SGHNT and CDR2 YYREEE (reference sequence). The CDR3 is made up of 13 amino acids. The CDR3, as DNA: TGTGCCAGCAGCCCGCAGCTGGGAGAGACCCAGTACTTC. This codes for CASSPQLGETQYF.

The gene calls are TRBV7-6 and TRBJ2-7; D not certain. Germline values: CDR1 SGHVS, CDR2 FNYEAQ. This CDR3 is 13 amino acids long. Trimming took off 4 bases at V and 0 bases at J, with 7 bases between the two ends. CDR3 coding DNA: TGTGCCAGCAGCTCGATGGTCTCCTACGAGCAGTACTTC. Its translation is CASSSMVSYEQYF.

The CDR3 region has the DNA TGCGCCAGCAGCTTAATGGGGGGACTAGCGGGAGGATGGAACACCGGGGAGCTGTTTTTT. Protein sequence: CASSLMGGLAGGWNTGELFF. The genes are TRBV5-1 and TRBJ2-2, with 15 bases identical to TRBD2. Germline V gene data show CDR1 as SGHRS and CDR2 as YFSETQ. The CDR3 has 20 residues. The ends lost 2 bases at V and 1 base at J; junction bases unmatched: 9.

The chain has TRBV5-4 and TRBJ2-7; TRBD2 is a possible D gene (5 bases). Germline-derived CDR1 and CDR2 are SGHNT and YYREEE (reference sequence). Trimming took off 1 base at V and 4 bases at J, with 15 bases between the two ends. The CDR3 sequence is 15 residues long. CDR3 region: CASSLFGIPRYEQYF. CDR3 in DNA: TGTGCCAGCAGCTTGTTCGGGATCCCTAGGTACGAGCAGTACTTC.

The genes are TRBV11-3 and TRBJ2-6; no definite D call. V lost 5 bases and J 2 bases, leaving 1 base between the germline ends. The germline V gene has CDR1 SGHNT and CDR2 YENEEA. This CDR3 region has 12 residues. CDR3 in amino acids: CASSPGANVLTF. CDR3 nucleotides: TGTGCCAGCAGCCCTGGGGCCAACGTCCTGACTTTC. The full variable domain, in which reference TRBV11-3 and TRBJ2-6 provide the parts outside the CDR3, is EAGVVQSPRYKIIEKKQPVAFWCNPISGHNTLYWYLQNLGQGPELLIRYENEEAVDDSQLPKDRFSAERLKGVDSTLKIQPAELGDSAVYLCASSPGANVLTFGAGSRLTVL.

The chain uses TRBV4-3 and TRBJ2-7, with 10 positions matching TRBD2. The CDR3 extends over 17 amino acids. In germline, CDR1 is LGHNA, CDR2 YSLEER. J was trimmed by 2 bases and V by 1 base; bases with no gene match: 8. CDR3 sequence (DNA): TGCGCCAGCAGCCAAGGCCGAGCGGGAGGGCCCCCCTACGAGCAGTACTTC. This codes for CASSQGRAGGPPYEQYF.

The chain recombines TRBV7-2 with TRBJ1-3; D is perhaps TRBD1 (6 bases). Germline V CDR1 and CDR2: SGHTA, FQGNSA. The CDR3 runs to 16 residues. The V end was cut by 7 bases, the J end by 0 bases, with 16 bases between. CDR3 amino acids: CASTLYRDSSGNTIYF. DNA for the CDR3: TGTGCCAGCACCCTATACAGGGACTCCTCTGGAAACACCATATATTTT.

Only one count was recorded for this clone. CDR3 in amino acids: CASSGGITDTQYF. In DNA form, the CDR3 reads TGTGCCAGTTCAGGGGGAATCACAGATACGCAGTATTTT. The genes are TRBV19 and TRBJ2-3, with 7 nucleotides matching TRBD1. The germline CDR1 and CDR2 sequences are LNHDA and SQIVND (reference sequence). This CDR3 region has 13 residues. J lost 2 bases, V lost 8 bases, and 4 bases had no gene match. Complete variable domain (other parts from reference TRBV19 and TRBJ2-3): DGGITQSPKYLFRKEGQNVTLSCEQNLNHDAMYWYRQDPGQGLRLIYYSQIVNDFQKGDIAEGYSVSREKKESFPLTVTSAQKNPTAFYLCASSGGITDTQYFGPGTRLTVL.

The genes are TRBV6-5 and TRBJ1-2; 10 bases are a match to TRBD1. CDR1 and CDR2 from the germline V gene are MNHEY and SVGAGI. The V gene end was trimmed by 6 bases and the J gene end by 7 bases; junction bases not matched to a gene: 5. The CDR3 is 13 residues long. This chain's CDR3 is CASSLTGGGGYTF. The CDR3 coding sequence is TGTGCCAGCAGCTTGACAGGGGGCGGTGGCTACACCTTC.

The V and J genes are TRBV14 and TRBJ2-5, with a possible D match to TRBD2 (6 bases). Per germline, CDR1 SGHDN and CDR2 FVKESK. V dropped 5 bases and J dropped 2 bases, with 21 bases sitting between them. This CDR3 is 17 amino acids long. CDR3 sequence: CASSELTSPSLQETQYF. The CDR3 nucleotides are TGTGCCAGCAGCGAACTCACTAGCCCGTCCTTACAAGAGACCCAGTACTTC.

The chain combines TRBV11-2 with TRBJ2-6, with D possibly TRBD2 on 6 matching bases. This CDR3 has 19 residues. V lost 5 bases, J lost 3 bases, and 23 bases lay in between. The germline gives CDR1 SGHAT, CDR2 FQNNGV. Here the CDR3 DNA reads TGTGCCAGCAGCCCTAGACCCCTCACCGACGGGGGTGGGGCCAACGTCCTGACTTTC. It yields the protein CASSPRPLTDGGGANVLTF.

The chain couples TRBV5-1 to TRBJ2-7; 7 positions agree with TRBD2. V lost 0 bases to trimming and J lost 2 bases; unmatched junction nucleotides: 8. This CDR3 is built from 16 residues. Germline CDR1 SGHRS, CDR2 YFSETQ. This chain's CDR3 is CASSLGAASGTYEQYF. CDR3 in DNA: TGCGCCAGCAGCTTGGGGGCGGCTAGCGGAACCTACGAGCAGTACTTC.